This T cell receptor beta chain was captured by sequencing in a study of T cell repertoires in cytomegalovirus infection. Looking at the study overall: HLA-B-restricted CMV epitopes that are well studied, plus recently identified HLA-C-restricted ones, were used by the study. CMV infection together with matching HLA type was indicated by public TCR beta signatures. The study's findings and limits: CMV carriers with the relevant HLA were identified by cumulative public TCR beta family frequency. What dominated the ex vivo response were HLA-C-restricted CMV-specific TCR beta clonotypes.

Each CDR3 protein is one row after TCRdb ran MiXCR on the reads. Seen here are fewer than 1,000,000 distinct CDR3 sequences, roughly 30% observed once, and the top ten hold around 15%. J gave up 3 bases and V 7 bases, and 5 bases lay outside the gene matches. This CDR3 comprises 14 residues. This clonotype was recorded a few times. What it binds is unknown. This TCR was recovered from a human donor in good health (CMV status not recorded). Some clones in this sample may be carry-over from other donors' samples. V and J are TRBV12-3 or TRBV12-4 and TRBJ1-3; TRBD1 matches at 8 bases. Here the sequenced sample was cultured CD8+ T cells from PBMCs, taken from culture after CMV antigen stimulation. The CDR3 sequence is CASNPTGVGNTIYF. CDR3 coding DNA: TGTGCCAGCAACCCGACAGGGGTTGGAAACACCATATATTTT.